These 15 T cell receptor beta chains were sequenced from one sample in a study of graft-versus-host responses after intestinal transplantation. Sequencing was performed with immunoSEQ multiplex PCR; in TCRdb, only in-frame clones are kept and a portion is missing. The sample includes more than 10,000 clones, 93% of them seen just once. The sample here was PBMCs, taken about 34 months after intestinal transplantation. These TCRs come from a human patient who received an intestinal transplant, so some T cells may come from the graft donor.

The chain couples TRBV27 to TRBJ1-6; no clear D gene. V was cut by 3 bases and J by 3 bases, with 6 bases left in between. The CDR3 is 14 amino acids. Germline CDR1 and CDR2: MNHEY and SMNVEV (reference sequence). Written as DNA, the CDR3 is TGTGCCAGCAGTTTGTTGGACTATAATTCACCCCTCCACTTT. Translated: CASSLLDYNSPLHF.

This clone was observed a single time. The CDR3 sequence is CASSLSPPSGNTIYF. The CDR3 DNA reads TGTGCCAGCAGCTTGAGTCCCCCCTCTGGAAACACCATATATTTT. The gene calls are TRBV5-5 and TRBJ1-3; the D is unclear. This CDR3 has 15 residues. Germline values: CDR1 SGHKS, CDR2 YYEKEE (reference sequence). The V gene lost 1 base and the J gene lost 0 bases, with 8 bases spanning the gap.

This rearrangement joins TRBV12-5 to TRBJ1-1; 8 bases are a match to TRBD1. CDR1 is LGHNT and CDR2 is FRNRAP in the germline V gene. CDR3 length equals 15 residues. V lost 5 bases, J lost 7 bases, and 12 bases stayed unmatched. The CDR3 sequence: CASGPGTGIVGEAFF. CDR3 coding DNA: TGTGCTAGTGGTCCCGGGACAGGCATCGTGGGTGAAGCTTTCTTT.

The count of this clone is one. The chain combines TRBV7-8 with TRBJ2-7; possible D gene TRBD2, 6 bases. Germline V gene sequence: CDR1 SGHVS, CDR2 FQNEAQ. V was cut by 4 bases and J by 6 bases, with 19 bases left in between. The CDR3 covers 15 residues. The CDR3 loop is CASSSSGGSYLEQYF. For the CDR3, the DNA is TGTGCCAGCAGCTCGAGCGGAGGGTCCTACCTCGAGCAGTACTTC. Using reference TRBV7-8 and TRBJ2-7 for the parts outside the CDR3, the full variable domain is GAGVSQSPRYKVAKRGQDVALRCDPISGHVSLFWYQQALGQGPEFLTYFQNEAQLDKSGLPSDRFFAERPEGSVSTLKIQRTQQEDSAVYLCASSSSGGSYLEQYFGPGTRLTVT.

The rearrangement uses TRBV19 and TRBJ2-2; unclear D gene. The CDR3 spans 13 residues. V lost 3 bases, J lost 7 bases, and 9 bases lay in between. Per the germline V gene, CDR1 is LNHDA and CDR2 is SQIVND (reference sequence). DNA for the CDR3: TGTGCCAGTAGTATTCTGGCAGGCGGGGAGCTGTTTTTT. Its translation: CASSILAGGELFF.

The genes are TRBV9 and TRBJ1-1, with 7 nucleotides matching TRBD1. This CDR3 region has 14 residues. Trimming cost V 3 bases and J 5 bases; bases outside gene matches: 7. CDR1 is SGDLS and CDR2 is YYNGEE in the germline V gene. The CDR3 nucleotides are TGTGCCAGCAGCGGGGAGGGGGCTAGGACTGAAGCTTTCTTT. This translates into CASSGEGARTEAFF.

The chain couples TRBV2 to TRBJ1-2, with D possibly being TRBD1 (5 bases). The CDR3 spans 13 residues. Germline assignment: CDR1 SNHLY and CDR2 FYNNEI. The V end was cut by 5 bases, the J end by 4 bases, with 11 bases between. CDR3 in DNA: TGTGCCAGCAGTTCGGGACGGACCTATGGCTACACCTTC. Amino acids: CASSSGRTYGYTF. Full variable domain (outside the CDR3, taken from reference TRBV2 and TRBJ1-2): EPEVTQTPSHQVTQMGQEVILRCVPISNHLYFYWYRQILGQKVEFLVSFYNNEISEKSEIFDDQFSVERPDGSNFTLKIRSTKLEDSAMYFCASSSGRTYGYTFGSGTRLTVV.

The chain links TRBV15 to TRBJ1-5; 7 bases align to TRBD1. Germline V CDR1 and CDR2: LNHNV, YYDKDF (reference sequence). Losses at the gene ends were 3 bases for V and 4 bases for J; bases not matched to a gene: 9. The CDR3 spans 16 residues. The CDR3, as DNA: TGTGCCACCAGCAGTCGTGACAGGGAATATAATCAGCCCCAGCATTTT. Its translation: CATSSRDREYNQPQHF.

The rearrangement joins TRBV5-5 to TRBJ1-4; unclear D gene. The CDR3 consists of 17 residues. V gave up 1 base and J gave up 0 bases, with 13 bases separating them. From germline, CDR1 is SGHKS and CDR2 YYEKEE (reference sequence). This chain's CDR3 is CASSLWSLPATNEKLFF. The CDR3 bases are TGTGCCAGCAGCTTGTGGTCTCTCCCCGCAACTAATGAAAAACTGTTTTTT. Based on the CDR3 plus reference TRBV5-5 and TRBJ1-4, the full variable domain is DAGVTQSPTHLIKTRGQQVTLRCSPISGHKSVSWYQQVLGQGPQFIFQYYEKEERGRGNFPDRFSARQFPNYSSELNVNALLLGDSALYLCASSLWSLPATNEKLFFGSGTQLSVL.

The chain carries TRBV12-5 and TRBJ1-1, with D possibly being TRBD1 (6 bases). CDR1 LGHNT and CDR2 FRNRAP come from the germline V gene. V lost 4 bases and J lost 2, with 14 bases in between. This CDR3 is 15 amino acids long. The CDR3 sequence: CASGSGQYFNTEAFF. CDR3 sequence (DNA): TGTGCTAGTGGTTCCGGACAGTACTTTAACACTGAAGCTTTCTTT.

This clone was seen a single time. This chain uses TRBV7-6 with TRBJ1-2; 12 bases align to TRBD1. The germline gives CDR1 SGHVS, CDR2 FNYEAQ. This CDR3 comprises 15 residues. V gave up 5 bases and J gave up 8 bases; unmatched junction bases: 9. The CDR3 protein is CASSPGGTGGAGYTF. In nucleotides, the CDR3 is TGTGCCAGCAGCCCCGGTGGGACAGGGGGCGCGGGCTACACCTTC.

J is TRBJ2-2 and V is TRBV5-1; D gene unclear. The CDR3 length is 13 residues. Germline V lookup: CDR1 SGHRS, CDR2 YFSETQ. With 5 bases removed from V and 1 base from J, the gap between germline ends came to 6 bases. CDR3 coding DNA: TGCGCCAGCAGGATTGTGAACACCGGGGAGCTGTTTTTT. Its protein is CASRIVNTGELFF.

The chain combines TRBV13 with TRBJ1-6, with 8 bases aligning to TRBD1. CDR3 length equals 15 residues. After removal of 3 bases from V and 7 bases from J, the junction contained 5 bases not matched to a gene. The germline V gene encodes CDR1 PRHDT and CDR2 FYEKMQ (reference sequence). CDR3 loop: CASSFLDRGNSPLHF. CDR3 nucleotides: TGTGCCAGCAGCTTTTTAGACAGGGGAAATTCACCCCTCCACTTT.

The chain carries TRBV11-3 and TRBJ2-1; 14 bases are a match to TRBD2. The CDR3 has 18 amino acids. Germline CDR1 reads SGHNT; CDR2 reads YENEEA. The junction had 9 bases not matched to a gene; V was cut back by 4 bases and J by 4 bases. The CDR3 region has the DNA TGTGCCAGCAGCTGGACTAGCGGGGGGTCCGGACTTTACAATGAGCAGTTCTTC. Protein product: CASSWTSGGSGLYNEQFF.

The chain carries TRBV5-4 and TRBJ1-2; the match to TRBD1 covers 11 bases. CDR1 is SGHNT, CDR2 YYREEE, per germline (reference sequence). The CDR3 sequence is 15 residues long. Unmatched junction bases numbered 5, after V lost 0 bases and J lost 7 bases. The CDR3 sequence is CASSLGGQGAIGYTF. The DNA for the CDR3 is TGTGCCAGCAGCTTGGGCGGACAGGGGGCGATTGGCTACACCTTC.